This TCR beta chain was identified during a study of T cell responses to AZD1222 COVID-19 vaccine. The length of the CDR3 is 14 residues. The V gene end was trimmed by 5 bases and the J gene end by 3 bases; junction bases not matched to a gene: 2. The germline gives CDR1 LNHNV, CDR2 YYDKDF (reference sequence). Details on this clone: Its specificity is not known.

Profiled with immunoSEQ multiplex PCR; TCRdb holds only in-frame clones, not every one. The profile shows 120,000 to 150,000 clones, roughly nine tenths of them singletons. It was second doses at about 4 or about 12 weeks that were pooled. Overall study results and limits: The CD4 TCRs associated with vaccination extended across spike and predominated at 160-218 and 743-854. White British ancestry dominated among donors, who included more females, and clonal diversity was possibly underestimated. The study found Spike-specific TCR breadth and depth rose after two AZD1222 doses.

This sequence joins TRBV15 and TRBJ1-5; 9 nucleotides agree with TRBD1. Sequenced material: peripheral blood, taken 28 days after the second AZD1222 dose. The receptor was derived from an adult who received the AZD1222 COVID-19 vaccine. CDR3 protein: CATSRTGVNQPQHF. The DNA of the CDR3 is TGTGCCACCAGCCGGACAGGGGTCAATCAGCCCCAGCATTTT. Drawing the rest from reference TRBV15 and TRBJ1-5, the complete variable domain is DAMVIQNPRYQVTQFGKPVTLSCSQTLNHNVMYWYQQKSSQAPKLLFHYYDKDFNNEADTPDNFQSRRPNTSFCFLDIRSPGLGDTAMYLCATSRTGVNQPQHFGDGTRLSIL.